Presented here are 27 T cell receptor beta chains from one specimen sequenced in a study of T-cell reconstitution after alpha-beta-depleted transplantation in children. Unique molecular identifiers were used to barcode this TCRbeta library. TCRdb recomputed calls from the PCR reads with MiXCR, one row per CDR3 protein. The profile shows about 60,000 distinct CDR3 sequences, 44% of them singletons. The material was PBMCs, mostly from graft donor cells, obtained 360 days after TCRalphabeta/CD19-depleted stem cell transplant. The origin of the receptors is a male patient aged 10-17 years who had a stem cell transplant for acute lymphoblastic leukemia, so the T cells may come from the graft donor.

The chain recombines TRBV29-1 with TRBJ1-3, with 8 bases that match TRBD1. J gave up 6 bases and V 5 bases, and 6 bases lay outside the gene matches. CDR3 size: 13 residues. Germline V CDR1 and CDR2: SQVTM, ANQGSEA. As DNA, the CDR3 is TGCAGCGTTTCGGACAGGGAGAAAAACACCATATATTTT. It yields the protein CSVSDREKNTIYF. Supplemented by reference TRBV29-1 and TRBJ1-3, the full variable domain reads SAVISQKPSRDICQRGTSLTIQCQVDSQVTMMFWYRQQPGQSLTLIATANQGSEATYESGFVIDKFPISRPNLTFSTLTVSNMSPEDSSIYLCSVSDREKNTIYFGEGSWLTVV.

This clonotype appeared a few times. V gene TRBV20-1 combines with J gene TRBJ2-1, with 13 bases identical to TRBD2. V lost 5 bases and J lost 0; bases outside the gene matches: 4. This CDR3 has 16 residues. Germline V gives CDR1 DFQATT, CDR2 SNEGSKA (reference sequence). The CDR3, as DNA: TGCAGTGCTCCCGGGACTAGCGGGAACTCCTACAATGAGCAGTTCTTC. It encodes CSAPGTSGNSYNEQFF.

This sequence joins TRBV12-3 or TRBV12-4 and TRBJ2-1; D is unresolved. The V and J ends lost 5 bases and 4 bases respectively, with 12 bases between them. The CDR3 spans 14 residues. CDR3 in DNA: TGTGCCAGCAGTCCGTGGGCCGAGTACAATGAGCAGTTCTTC. This translates into CASSPWAEYNEQFF.

V gene TRBV28 combines with J gene TRBJ2-2; no firm D call. This CDR3 comprises 11 residues. Germline loops: CDR1 MDHEN, CDR2 SYDVKM. V lost 11 bases, J lost 1 base, and 5 bases lay in between. The CDR3 DNA reads as TGTGCCTCTGTGAACACCGGGGAGCTGTTTTTT. It encodes CASVNTGELFF.

The chain links TRBV9 to TRBJ2-7; possible D gene TRBD1, 6 bases. The germline V and J ends were trimmed by 4 bases and 0 bases, with 11 bases remaining between them. There are 14 residues in the CDR3. Germline V gene sequence: CDR1 SGDLS, CDR2 YYNGEE. In DNA, the CDR3 is TGTGCCAGCAGCACCCGGGACAACTCCTACGAGCAGTACTTC. This codes for CASSTRDNSYEQYF.

This clonotype was picked up a small number of times. This chain uses TRBV28 with TRBJ2-1, with D possibly matching TRBD2 (5 bases). V was cut by 6 bases and J by 7 bases, with 25 bases left in between. The CDR3 covers 17 residues. Germline values: CDR1 MDHEN, CDR2 SYDVKM. Here the CDR3 reads CASRAAPVARIRNEQFF. The CDR3 bases are TGTGCCAGCAGGGCGGCCCCCGTAGCGAGGATTAGGAATGAGCAGTTCTTC.

The rearrangement joins TRBV4-3 to TRBJ2-2; D ambiguous. This CDR3 contains 16 residues. Trimming shortened V by 0 bases and J by 6 bases, and 14 bases separated the two germline ends. Germline assignment: CDR1 LGHNA and CDR2 YSLEER. CDR3 sequence: CASSQDGSSIAGELFF. For the CDR3, the DNA is TGCGCCAGCAGCCAAGATGGCTCCTCCATCGCCGGGGAGCTGTTTTTT.

This clonotype was found once. CDR3 DNA: TGCAGTGCTAGTGATTCTAGCGGGAGTTTCGCAGATACGCAGTATTTT. Amino acid sequence: CSASDSSGSFADTQYF. The chain carries TRBV20-1 and TRBJ2-3, with 10 bases aligning to TRBD2. This CDR3 is 16 amino acids long. V lost 3 bases, J lost 4 bases, and 10 bases stayed unmatched. Looked up from germline, CDR1 is DFQATT and CDR2 is SNEGSKA (reference sequence).

V usage is TRBV28 and J usage is TRBJ2-7; possible D gene TRBD2, 6 bases. Per the germline V gene, CDR1 is MDHEN and CDR2 is SYDVKM. The ends were cut back, 6 bases at V and 3 bases at J, with 18 bases in the middle. The CDR3 extends over 15 amino acids. The CDR3 region has the DNA TGTGCCAGCAGGCGTAACCGGGACTTAAGCTACGAGCAGTACTTC. Translating gives CASRRNRDLSYEQYF.

The CDR3 DNA is TGTGCCAGCAGCCTTCTGGCCAGGAACACTGAAGCTTTCTTT. This codes for CASSLLARNTEAFF. V gene TRBV12-3 or TRBV12-4 combines with J gene TRBJ1-1; D not certain. Trimming shortened V by 6 bases and J by 1 base, and 12 bases separated the two germline ends. This CDR3 is built from 14 residues.

The chain links TRBV27 to TRBJ2-3; the match to TRBD2 covers 9 bases. The CDR3 is made up of 15 amino acids. Germline V lookup: CDR1 MNHEY, CDR2 SMNVEV (reference sequence). J was trimmed by 4 bases and V by 4 bases; bases with no gene match: 6. The CDR3 reads CASSSLAGAADTQYF. CDR3 coding DNA: TGTGCCAGCAGTTCGTTAGCGGGAGCTGCAGATACGCAGTATTTT.

This clonotype has just a few counts. V usage is TRBV12-5 and J usage is TRBJ2-7, with 8 positions matching TRBD1. The CDR3 spans 15 residues. J lost 2 bases, V lost 3 bases, and 6 bases had no gene match. The germline CDR1 and CDR2 sequences are LGHNT and FRNRAP. The CDR3 here is CASGFRDRTPYEQYF. CDR3 DNA: TGTGCTAGTGGTTTCCGGGACAGGACCCCCTACGAGCAGTACTTC.

CDR3 sequence (DNA): TGTGCCAGCAGTTACAGGACTAGCGGGACTATGCCCTACGAGCAGTACTTC. Amino acid sequence: CASSYRTSGTMPYEQYF. The rearrangement uses TRBV6-2 or TRBV6-3 and TRBJ2-7, with 12 bases matching TRBD2. Germline values: CDR1 MNHEY, CDR2 SVGEGT. The V gene end was trimmed by 2 bases and the J gene end by 2 bases; junction bases not matched to a gene: 7. The CDR3 is 17 amino acids.

Comments on this clonotype: One end of the junction is discordant with germline, which a read error may explain. The rearrangement links TRBV5-1 to TRBJ2-5; D is ambiguous. Germline CDR1 is SGHRS and CDR2 is YFSETQ. The CDR3 contains 8 residues. The CDR3, as DNA: TGCGCCAGCAGCAAGGTGATGTTC. It translates to CASSKVMF.

This clonotype showed up just a few times. The chain couples TRBV9 to TRBJ2-1; D may correspond to TRBD1 or TRBD2 (5 bases each). This CDR3 spans 15 amino acids. V shed 3 bases and J shed 2 bases, with 12 bases lying between them. Germline V gene lookup returns CDR1 SGDLS and CDR2 YYNGEE. The CDR3 region is CASSDPSGPYNEQFF. Here the CDR3 DNA reads TGTGCCAGCAGCGACCCCTCGGGGCCCTACAATGAGCAGTTCTTC.

The rearrangement joins TRBV7-7 to TRBJ2-3; D assignment may be TRBD1 or TRBD2 (5 bases each). The germline CDR1 and CDR2 sequences are SSHAT and FNYEAQ (reference sequence). The ends were cut back, 7 bases at V and 2 bases at J, with 28 bases in the middle. This CDR3 is built from 19 residues. The CDR3 DNA reads as TGTGCCAGCATCGAAAGTGGGACCACGGCGGAGCGCCCCACAGATACGCAGTATTTT. The encoded protein is CASIESGTTAERPTDTQYF. Complete variable domain (other parts from reference TRBV7-7 and TRBJ2-3): GAGVSQSPRYKVTKRGQDVTLRCDPISSHATLYWYQQALGQGPEFLTYFNYEAQPDKSGLPSDRFSAERPEGSISTLTIQRTEQRDSAMYRCASIESGTTAERPTDTQYFGPGTRLTVL.

The chain employs TRBV7-3 and TRBJ2-1; 8 bases agree with TRBD1. CDR3 length: 16 amino acids. V was clipped by 0 bases and J by 7 bases; unmatched bases: 8. Germline-derived CDR1 and CDR2 are SGHTA and FQGTGA. CDR3 sequence (DNA): TGTGCCAGCAGCTTAACGGGGGCAGGGACAGGAAATGAGCAGTTCTTC. It codes for CASSLTGAGTGNEQFF. Full variable domain (remainder filled in from reference TRBV7-3 and TRBJ2-1): GAGVSQTPSNKVTEKGKYVELRCDPISGHTALYWYRQSLGQGPEFLIYFQGTGAADDSGLPNDRFFAVRPEGSVSTLKIQRTERGDSAVYLCASSLTGAGTGNEQFFGPGTRLTVL.

The rearrangement uses TRBV12-3 or TRBV12-4 and TRBJ2-7; 9 bases are a match to TRBD1. This CDR3 region has 15 residues. V lost 0 bases and J lost 3; bases outside the gene matches: 3. The DNA of the CDR3 is TGTGCCAGCAGTTTAGCGGGGACAGGGTACTACGAGCAGTACTTC. It is translated as CASSLAGTGYYEQYF.

The rearrangement joins TRBV28 to TRBJ2-5; TRBD2 matches 9 bases. The J segment lost 7 bases and the V segment lost 6 bases, leaving 12 bases of the junction unmatched. CDR1 MDHEN and CDR2 SYDVKM come from the germline V gene. The CDR3 totals 15 residues. CDR3 in amino acids: CASSPNFWTSATQYF. The CDR3 nucleotides read TGTGCCAGCAGCCCCAATTTTTGGACTAGCGCGACCCAGTACTTC.

The chain has TRBV27 and TRBJ1-1; 8 bases agree with TRBD1. Germline V gene sequence: CDR1 MNHEY, CDR2 SMNVEV (reference sequence). The CDR3 length is 15 residues. With 5 bases clipped from V and 0 bases from J, the junction kept 5 bases outside the gene matches. The CDR3 region is CASSPWDRMNTEAFF. DNA of the CDR3: TGTGCCAGCAGTCCCTGGGACAGGATGAACACTGAAGCTTTCTTT.

The chain employs TRBV12-3 or TRBV12-4 and TRBJ2-1; tentative D call: TRBD1 (6 bases). V gave up 8 bases and J gave up 4 bases, with 33 bases separating them. The CDR3 loop spans 20 amino acids. The CDR3 coding sequence is TGTGCCAGCTTCCTTAGTCGGTCAATCAACTCAGGGGCCGTGTACAATGAGCAGTTCTTC. Its protein product is CASFLSRSINSGAVYNEQFF.

This clonotype was observed once. V usage is TRBV28 and J usage is TRBJ2-4; D remains unclear. Trimming took off 3 bases at V and 0 bases at J, with 9 bases between the two ends. The CDR3 is made up of 15 amino acids. The germline CDR1 and CDR2 sequences are MDHEN and SYDVKM. CDR3 DNA sequence: TGTGCCAGCAGTTTTGTTACGCTAGCCAAAAACATTCAGTACTTC. This sequence encodes CASSFVTLAKNIQYF. The entire variable domain, with the rest obtained from reference TRBV28 and TRBJ2-4, is as follows: DVKVTQSSRYLVKRTGEKVFLECVQDMDHENMFWYRQDPGLGLRLIYFSYDVKMKEKGDIPEGYSVSREKKERFSLILESASTNQTSMYLCASSFVTLAKNIQYFGAGTRLSVL.

This clonotype was counted between two and nine times. The chain carries TRBV10-3 and TRBJ1-6; unclear D gene. Germline assignment: CDR1 ENHRY and CDR2 SYGVKD. V shed 6 bases and J shed 0 bases, with 9 bases lying between them. The CDR3 spans 15 residues. The DNA of the CDR3 is TGTGCCATCAGGGACGGGAGCTCCTATAATTCACCCCTCCACTTT. Its protein product is CAIRDGSSYNSPLHF.

This clonotype was seen just once. The chain links TRBV7-2 to TRBJ2-1; no clear D. Germline V gene lookup returns CDR1 SGHTA and CDR2 FQGNSA. The CDR3 spans 16 residues. Trimming took off 1 base at V and 0 bases at J, with 10 bases between the two ends. This CDR3 is CASSLEPYSSYNEQFF. The CDR3 region has the DNA TGTGCCAGCAGCTTAGAGCCCTACAGCTCCTACAATGAGCAGTTCTTC.

V and J are TRBV29-1 and TRBJ2-7, with 7 positions matching TRBD1. The germline V gene encodes CDR1 SQVTM and CDR2 ANQGSEA. The ends lost 5 bases at V and 2 bases at J; junction bases unmatched: 3. The CDR3 spans 12 residues. DNA for the CDR3: TGCAGCGTTCGACAGGGAGCCTACGAGCAGTACTTC. It specifies CSVRQGAYEQYF.

This clonotype was counted a few times. Here the CDR3 DNA reads TGTGCCAGCAGCTCCGGGCTGAACACTGAAGCTTTCTTT. This sequence encodes CASSSGLNTEAFF. V usage is TRBV6-1 and J usage is TRBJ1-1; D is unclear. The length of the CDR3 is 13 residues. Trimming removed 6 bases at V and 0 bases at J, with 8 bases between. Germline V gene lookup returns CDR1 MNHNS and CDR2 SASEGT.

V gene TRBV29-1 combines with J gene TRBJ2-1; the match to TRBD1 covers 7 bases. The CDR3 has 15 amino acids. CDR1 is SQVTM, CDR2 ANQGSEA, per germline. V gave up 1 base and J gave up 0 bases; unmatched junction bases: 3. This chain's CDR3 is CSVEVTGSSYNEQFF. The CDR3 DNA follows: TGCAGCGTTGAAGTGACAGGGAGCTCCTACAATGAGCAGTTCTTC.